This TCR beta chain stems from a study of shared clonotypes between healthy human individuals. Study-wide results and caveats: Rarefaction revealed incomplete sorted-subset sequencing despite large depth.

For sorted subsets, approximately 0.2 ug DNA per replicate equaled 30,000 or so T cell genomes. Using immunoSEQ multiplex PCR, the repertoire was profiled, and TCRdb retains in-frame clones only, with some absent. The data show 2 million to 2.5 million clones, with around 90% seen just once and 0.37% held by the top ten. This CDR3 has 15 residues. V shed 5 bases and J 2 bases; nucleotides not matched to a gene: 4. The germline V gene encodes CDR1 SGHAT and CDR2 FQNNGV. A note on this clone: Its specificity is unknown.

The sequence was obtained from a man aged 18-30 years in good health. Some clones in this sample may be carry-over from other donors' samples. The chain joins TRBV11-2 to TRBJ2-2, with TRBD2 identical over 8 bases. The sample taken for sequencing was naive CD4+ T cells from PBMCs. This sample's subset: CD45RA+ positively selected. CDR3 amino acids: CASSPVAGNTGELFF. The CDR3 coding sequence is TGTGCCAGCAGCCCAGTAGCGGGAAACACCGGGGAGCTGTTTTTT.